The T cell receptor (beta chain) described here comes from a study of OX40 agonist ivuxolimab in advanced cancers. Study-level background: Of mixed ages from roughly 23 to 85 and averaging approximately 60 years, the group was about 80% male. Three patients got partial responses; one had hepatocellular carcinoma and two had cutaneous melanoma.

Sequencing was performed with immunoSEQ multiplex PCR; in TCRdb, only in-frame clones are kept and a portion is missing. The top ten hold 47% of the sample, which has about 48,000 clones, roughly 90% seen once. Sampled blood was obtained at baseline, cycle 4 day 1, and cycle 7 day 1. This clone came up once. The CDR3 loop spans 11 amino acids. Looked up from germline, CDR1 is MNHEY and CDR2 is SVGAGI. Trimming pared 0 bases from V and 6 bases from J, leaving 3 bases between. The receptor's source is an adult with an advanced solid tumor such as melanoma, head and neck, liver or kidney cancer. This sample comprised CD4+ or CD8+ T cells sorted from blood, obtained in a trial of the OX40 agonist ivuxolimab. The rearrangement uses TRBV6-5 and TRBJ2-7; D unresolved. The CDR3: CASSYSSEQYF. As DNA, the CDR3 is TGTGCCAGCAGTTACTCGAGCGAGCAGTACTTC.